These T cell receptor beta chains were read from a single sample in a study of beta chain features in type 1 diabetes. Sequencing was performed with immunoSEQ multiplex PCR; in TCRdb, only in-frame clones are kept and a portion is missing. This sample carries just over 450,000 clones, approximately 30% of them seen once, and the ten largest clones take around 0.065%. The material sequenced was naive CD4+ T cells from blood. These receptors all come from a man aged 18 to 29 in good health. Both conserved end residues are part of each CDR3. Each record gives: J gene, clone size, V gene, CDR3 protein. Size is omitted from some rows. Given values are once, few, many or a class for expanded clones.

TRBJ2-5,few,TRBV5-1,CASSLAGTGQETQYF
TRBJ2-1,few,TRBV11-2,CASSLVPNEQFF
TRBJ2-5,once,TRBV6-6,CASSSIAGDLETQYF
TRBJ2-7,once,TRBV19,CASRDRGHEQYF
TRBJ2-1,.,TRBV11-2,CASRLVSGGNEQFF
TRBJ2-1,.,TRBV30,CAWSEGLDNEQFF
TRBJ1-2,.,TRBV7-9,CASSFPLVGGYTF
TRBJ2-6,.,TRBV7-2,CASTLTGSGANVLTF
TRBJ2-7,.,TRBV15,CATSRGSGGLEQYF
TRBJ2-3,.,TRBV7-6,CASSQWGATQYF
TRBJ2-2,few,TRBV29-1,CSVGMTALNTGELFF
TRBJ2-7,.,TRBV27,CASSGPGLMHLRKQYF
TRBJ2-5,few,TRBV5-1,CASSYVGQGQGETQYF
TRBJ2-5,few,TRBV9,CASSVASYAQETQYF
TRBJ1-1,.,TRBV29-1,CSVGTGGNTEAFF
TRBJ2-3,few,TRBV25-1,CASSATGTTDTQYF
TRBJ2-1,.,TRBV7-9,CASSLGGFDEQFF
TRBJ2-7,few,TRBV25-1,CASSEFRTSEGEQYF
TRBJ2-3,.,TRBV6-1,CASSEQGPDTQYF
TRBJ2-2,.,TRBV7-2,CASSLGREYHGELFF
TRBJ2-1,.,TRBV7-2,CASSLWYNEQFF
TRBJ1-5,few,TRBV7-8,CASSLAGGGQPQHF
TRBJ2-7,.,TRBV27,CAASRLAGAYEQYF
TRBJ2-3,.,TRBV27,CASSFGLFTDTQYF
TRBJ2-6,few,TRBV6-5,CASSYGGSGANVLTF
TRBJ2-5,few,TRBV14,CASSTRGVGTQYF
TRBJ1-2,.,TRBV14,CASSLQLDYGYTF
TRBJ1-2,.,TRBV25-1,CASSESGRAYGYTF
TRBJ2-3,.,TRBV5-4,CASSPKGGLSTDTQYF
TRBJ2-7,few,TRBV21-1,CASSKGDRRSYEQYF
TRBJ1-2,few,TRBV30,CAWSVRRQGFGYGYTF
TRBJ2-3,.,TRBV19,CASSRGTSGSTDTQYF
TRBJ1-1,few,TRBV29-1,CSAETGRDTEAFF
TRBJ2-7,few,TRBV30,CAWSQDRSSYEQYF
TRBJ2-7,.,TRBV5-1,CASTEPGLIYEQYF
TRBJ2-1,.,TRBV15,CATSRDFGEKFF
TRBJ1-2,.,TRBV10-3,CAISESASYGYTF
TRBJ1-1,.,TRBV6-5,CASTQWGNTEAFF
TRBJ2-5,.,TRBV6-5,CASSYGRQETQYF
TRBJ1-5,few,TRBV30,CAWSPLWGRDSNQPQHF
TRBJ2-7,.,TRBV28,CASSSLGTPSYEQYF
TRBJ2-7,few,TRBV15,CATSKSGRPSTGYEQYF
TRBJ1-2,few,TRBV19,CASRHGGGYGYTF
TRBJ2-5,.,TRBV6-6,CASSRPDRGEETQYF
TRBJ2-2,few,TRBV2,CASKPGQAATTGELFF
TRBJ2-1,.,TRBV30,CARTSASASYNEQFF
TRBJ2-3,.,TRBV18,CASSPLQYADTQYF
TRBJ2-1,.,TRBV29-1,CSVESGRYEQFF
TRBJ1-2,few,TRBV7-2,CASSTRTGADYGYTF
TRBJ1-2,few,TRBV19,CASSIGQEYGYTF
TRBJ2-1,few,TRBV29-1,CSVETDVFASYNEQFF
TRBJ2-7,few,TRBV23-1,CASSQLGAGYEQYF
TRBJ1-2,.,TRBV7-2,CASSLAGIGYTF
TRBJ1-4,.,TRBV30,CAWSDTSKQLGELFF
TRBJ2-1,.,TRBV28,CASSFGGTSGTQQFF
TRBJ2-2,few,TRBV7-3,CASSLTPTSGRGNTGELFF
TRBJ2-1,few,TRBV7-2,CASSSDLYNEQFF
TRBJ2-1,few,TRBV14,CASSQEGTSGRYDEQFF
TRBJ2-1,few,TRBV4-2,CASSPFERDYNEQFF
TRBJ1-2,few,TRBV29-1,CSGATGWANYGYTF